This T cell receptor beta chain appears in the sequencing data of a study of shared clonotypes between healthy human individuals. Regarding the study as a whole: Sharing across four donors was highest in naive CD4 (approximately 5%) and lowest in memory CD8 (0.4%). Though the depth was large, rarefaction showed that sorted-subset sequencing was incomplete.

The V segment lost 5 bases and the J segment 0 bases; nucleotides outside the gene matches: 9. The CDR3 is made up of 17 amino acids. CDR1 and CDR2 from the germline V gene are MGHRA and YSYEKL. The table came from immunoSEQ multiplex PCR; TCRdb's copy has only in-frame clones and leaves some out. The table shows 1.4 million to 1.5 million clones, with approximately 96% occurring only once. About this clone itself: Its antigen is unknown.

Sequences were obtained from naive CD4+ T cells sorted from blood. Subset reported: CD45RA+ positively selected. This chain links TRBV4-1 with TRBJ2-7; 11 positions match TRBD2. The sequence came from a man aged 30 to 39 in good health. CDR3 DNA sequence: TGCGCCAGCAGCTTACGGACTAGCGGGTCAGGCTCCTACGAGCAGTACTTC. As protein: CASSLRTSGSGSYEQYF.